Each of the 10 T cell receptor beta chains below was sequenced from the same sample in a study of vaccination and CD4 T cells after COVID-19 (dated by TCRdb to the early 2020s). Reading the label with the study, this specimen's treatment or condition is: roughly 11-day PBMC culture with coronavirus spike peptide pools or control peptides (ViraFEST assay). No antigen has been identified for these receptors. The protocol used for the library was PCR. Sequencing instrument: Illumina iSeq 100. At the Johns Hopkins FTIC core, DNA from the cultured CD4+ T cells underwent TCR sequencing with the Oncomine TCR Beta short-read assay. Using fastp trimming at Q25 and MiXCR clonotype assembly, TCRdb reanalyzed the public sequencing data and kept in-frame beta chains. Every CDR3 protein is listed once, alongside the most common genes and DNA of its rows. The sample table records roughly 9,400 distinct CDR3 sequences; 60% to 70% of these occur just once. The leading ten clones occupy 20% to 30% of the sample.

Sequences were obtained from CD4+ T cells from blood, cultured in vitro. The receptors originated from a human donor who had recovered from COVID-19.

This chain connects TRBV7-6 to TRBJ1-4; 10 bases are shared with TRBD1. Per the germline V gene, CDR1 is SGHVS and CDR2 is FNYEAQ. J gave up 6 bases and V 6 bases, and 10 bases lay outside the gene matches. This CDR3 comprises 16 residues. In nucleotides, the CDR3 is TGTGCCAGCAGGTCAAAAACCGGGACAGGGGATGAAAAACTGTTTTTT. The encoded protein is CASRSKTGTGDEKLFF. Complete variable domain (other parts from reference TRBV7-6 and TRBJ1-4): GAGVSQSPRYKVTKRGQDVALRCDPISGHVSLYWYRQALGQGPEFLTYFNYEAQQDKSGLPNDRFSAERPEGSISTLTIQRTEQRDSAMYRCASRSKTGTGDEKLFFGSGTQLSVL.

By share, this clonotype counts as medium-sized. This chain links TRBV7-2 with TRBJ2-3; a possible D gene is TRBD2 (5 bases). Germline lookup yields CDR1 SGHTA and CDR2 FQGNSA. V lost 6 bases, J lost 2 bases, and 12 bases lay in between. This CDR3 is 14 amino acids long. CDR3 sequence: CASRRTRDTDTQYF. CDR3 nucleotide sequence: TGTGCCAGCAGACGTACTAGGGACACAGATACGCAGTATTTT. Together with reference TRBV7-2 and TRBJ2-3, the CDR3 gives the full variable domain: GAGVSQSPSNKVTEKGKDVELRCDPISGHTALYWYRQSLGQGLEFLIYFQGNSAPDKSGLPSDRFSAERTGGSVSTLTIQRTQQEDSAVYLCASRRTRDTDTQYFGPGTRLTVL.

This clonotype was seen a single time. The chain is built from TRBV6-4 and TRBJ2-1; 7 bases agree with TRBD2. With V trimmed by 3 bases and J by 5 bases, 1 base remained unmatched. This CDR3 contains 13 residues. CDR1 and CDR2 from the germline V gene are MRHNA and SNTAGT. The CDR3 reads CASSERENNEQFF. The CDR3 coding sequence is TGTGCCAGCAGTGAGCGGGAGAACAATGAGCAGTTCTTC.

The rearrangement joins TRBV28 to TRBJ1-1; D is unresolved. Germline V lookup: CDR1 MDHEN, CDR2 SYDVKM. The CDR3 totals 15 residues. V lost 3 bases and J 2 bases, leaving 13 bases between the germline ends. In DNA, the CDR3 is TGTGCCAGCAGTTTTTCGTGGGCGGGAAACACTGAAGCTTTCTTT. This gives the protein CASSFSWAGNTEAFF.

This clonotype has only a few counts. This chain uses TRBV7-9 with TRBJ2-7; possible D gene TRBD1, 5 bases. Germline-derived CDR1 and CDR2 are SEHNR and FQNEAQ (reference sequence). Trimming took off 4 bases at V and 2 bases at J, with 15 bases between the two ends. This CDR3 spans 15 amino acids. In DNA, the CDR3 is TGTGCCAGCAGCTGGACCAGGGTTGCGGCCTACGAGCAGTACTTC. This sequence encodes CASSWTRVAAYEQYF. Based on the CDR3 plus reference TRBV7-9 and TRBJ2-7, the full variable domain is DTGVSQNPRHKITKRGQNVTFRCDPISEHNRLYWYRQTLGQGPEFLTYFQNEAQLEKSRLLSDRFSAERPKGSFSTLEIQRTEQGDSAMYLCASSWTRVAAYEQYFGPGTRLTVT.

This chain links TRBV5-4 with TRBJ1-1; D perhaps matches TRBD1 (6 bases). V lost 4 bases and J 1 base, leaving 11 bases between the germline ends. CDR3 length: 14 amino acids. Germline assignment: CDR1 SGHNT and CDR2 YYREEE (reference sequence). Here the CDR3 reads CASSGGGWNTEAFF. The CDR3 coding sequence is TGTGCCAGCAGCGGAGGGGGTTGGAACACTGAAGCTTTCTTT.

V usage is TRBV20-1 and J usage is TRBJ2-1, with 13 bases matching TRBD2. From germline, CDR1 is DFQATT and CDR2 SNEGSKA (reference sequence). V gave up 3 bases and J gave up 9 bases; unmatched junction bases: 2. This CDR3 is 13 amino acids long. CDR3 protein: CSASTSGRGEQFF. CDR3 nucleotide sequence: TGCAGTGCTAGCACTAGCGGGAGGGGTGAGCAGTTCTTC.

V usage is TRBV6-1 and J usage is TRBJ2-7; no firm D call. V was cut by 4 bases and J by 0 bases, with 16 bases left in between. The CDR3 is made up of 16 amino acids. Germline CDR1 MNHNS, CDR2 SASEGT. The CDR3 sequence: CASSGPTEGVSYEQYF. DNA for the CDR3: TGTGCCAGCAGTGGACCCACAGAAGGCGTCTCCTACGAGCAGTACTTC.

V is TRBV20-1 and J is TRBJ2-2, with 8 bases aligning to TRBD1. Trimming at V came to 3 bases and at J to 5 bases, leaving 5 bases not matched to a gene. Germline assignment: CDR1 DFQATT and CDR2 SNEGSKA (reference sequence). CDR3 length: 14 residues. The CDR3 spells CSASNRGSTGELFF. For the CDR3, the DNA is TGCAGTGCTAGCAACAGGGGGTCGACCGGGGAGCTGTTTTTT.

V usage is TRBV7-9 and J usage is TRBJ2-7, with 10 bases identical to TRBD2. The trim removed 4 bases at V and 3 bases at J, leaving 6 bases unmatched. Per the germline V gene, CDR1 is SEHNR and CDR2 is FQNEAQ (reference sequence). This CDR3 comprises 15 residues. CDR3 protein: CASSSGTSVIYEQYF. For the CDR3, the DNA is TGTGCCAGCAGCTCGGGGACTAGCGTAATCTACGAGCAGTACTTC.